The 9 T cell receptor beta chains presented below share a single source sample, sequenced in a study of blood T cell repertoires in COVID-19. Produced via immunoSEQ multiplex PCR; TCRdb's table is partial and in-frame only. The profile shows around 60,000 clones, about 80% of them singletons. Sequenced sample: peripheral blood. These receptors came from a young man with COVID-19, enrolled during active disease.

V and J are TRBV27 and TRBJ2-7, with TRBD1 matching over 11 bases. Germline CDR1 MNHEY, CDR2 SMNVEV (reference sequence). The CDR3 is made up of 13 amino acids. Unmatched junction bases numbered 2, after V lost 2 bases and J lost 8 bases. Here the CDR3 DNA reads TGTGCCAGCAGTTTAGGACAGGGGGCTCAGCAGTACTTC. As protein: CASSLGQGAQQYF.

This chain connects TRBV3-1 (or the pseudogene TRBV3-2) to TRBJ2-3; no clear D. V lost 1 base, J lost 5 bases, and 13 bases lay in between. This CDR3 has 15 amino acids. Germline assignment: CDR1 LGHDT and CDR2 YNNKEL (reference sequence). For the CDR3, the DNA is TGTGCCAGCAGCCAAGGGTTGTCGAGGATAGATACGCAGTATTTT. Translation gives CASSQGLSRIDTQYF.

The chain has TRBV6-4 and TRBJ2-1; 11 nucleotides align to TRBD2. The J segment lost 9 bases and the V segment lost 6 bases, leaving 7 bases of the junction unmatched. CDR1 MRHNA and CDR2 SNTAGT come from the germline V gene. The CDR3 length is 14 residues. CDR3 nucleotides: TGTGCCAGCAGCGAACTAGCGGGAGTAGGTGAGCAGTTCTTC. It encodes CASSELAGVGEQFF.

This chain joins TRBV29-1 and TRBJ1-1, with 7 bases aligning to TRBD1. V was pared by 7 bases and J by 0 bases, with 8 bases of the junction left unmatched. The CDR3 is made up of 14 amino acids. Germline CDR1 reads SQVTM; CDR2 reads ANQGSEA. The CDR3 reads CSADPGQLNTEAFF. The CDR3 nucleotides are TGCAGCGCCGATCCGGGACAGCTGAACACTGAAGCTTTCTTT.

This clone was picked up one time. This chain links TRBV7-9 with TRBJ2-7; the D gene is possibly TRBD1 (6 bases). CDR1 is SEHNR, CDR2 FQNEAQ, per germline (reference sequence). The CDR3 sequence is 15 residues long. Trimming removed 3 bases from V and 6 bases from J, with 18 bases in between. In DNA, the CDR3 is TGTGCCAGCAGCTTGGGGGCAGGGCTGAACGTCGAGCAGTACTTC. Protein: CASSLGAGLNVEQYF. The variable domain in full, completed from reference TRBV7-9 and TRBJ2-7, reads DTGVSQNPRHKITKRGQNVTFRCDPISEHNRLYWYRQTLGQGPEFLTYFQNEAQLEKSRLLSDRFSAERPKGSFSTLEIQRTEQGDSAMYLCASSLGAGLNVEQYFGPGTRLTVT.

There are a few counts of this clone. The chain recombines TRBV6-4 with TRBJ2-3; 13 bases map to TRBD2. The germline V gene has CDR1 MRHNA and CDR2 SNTAGT. Germline trimming cut 4 bases from V and 2 bases from J; bases unmatched to any gene: 3. There are 16 residues in the CDR3. The CDR3 nucleotides are TGTGCCAGCAGTGCTACTAGCGGGGGGGCCACAGATACGCAGTATTTT. It is translated as CASSATSGGATDTQYF.

The CDR3 spells CASSSPPSMGAFSYEQYF. The CDR3 DNA reads TGTGCCAGCAGTTCGCCCCCGTCTATGGGGGCCTTCTCCTACGAGCAGTACTTC. The V call is TRBV28, the J call TRBJ2-7; possibly TRBD1 for D (6 bases). The ends were cut back, 4 bases at V and 0 bases at J, with 22 bases in the middle. Germline V lookup: CDR1 MDHEN, CDR2 SYDVKM. This CDR3 spans 18 amino acids. Full variable domain (outside the CDR3, taken from reference TRBV28 and TRBJ2-7): DVKVTQSSRYLVKRTGEKVFLECVQDMDHENMFWYRQDPGLGLRLIYFSYDVKMKEKGDIPEGYSVSREKKERFSLILESASTNQTSMYLCASSSPPSMGAFSYEQYFGPGTRLTVT.

This chain joins TRBV7-9 and TRBJ2-1, with 7 positions matching TRBD2. The CDR3 runs 17 residues. Germline V gene sequence: CDR1 SEHNR, CDR2 FQNEAQ (reference sequence). The trim removed 2 bases at V and 5 bases at J, leaving 12 bases unmatched. The CDR3 here is CASSLRGGLALNNEQFF. The CDR3 coding sequence is TGTGCCAGCAGCTTAAGGGGAGGGCTAGCGCTTAACAATGAGCAGTTCTTC.

The chain joins TRBV5-1 to TRBJ2-1; tentative D call: TRBD1 (6 bases). Deletions cut 3 bases from V and 0 bases from J, with 10 bases between. This CDR3 comprises 15 residues. The germline CDR1 and CDR2 sequences are SGHRS and YFSETQ. This CDR3 is CASSYQGSSYNEQFF. CDR3 in DNA: TGCGCCAGCAGCTACCAGGGGAGCTCCTACAATGAGCAGTTCTTC.